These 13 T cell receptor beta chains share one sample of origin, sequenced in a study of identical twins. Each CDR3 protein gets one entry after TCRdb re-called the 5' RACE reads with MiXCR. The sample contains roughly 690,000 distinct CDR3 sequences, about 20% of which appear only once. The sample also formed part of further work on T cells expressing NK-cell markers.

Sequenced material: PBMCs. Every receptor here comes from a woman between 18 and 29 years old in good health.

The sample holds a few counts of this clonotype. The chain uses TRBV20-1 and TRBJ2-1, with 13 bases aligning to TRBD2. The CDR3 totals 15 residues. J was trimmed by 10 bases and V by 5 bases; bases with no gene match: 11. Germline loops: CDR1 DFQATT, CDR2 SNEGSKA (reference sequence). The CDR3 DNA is TGCAGTGCTCCCCCTGGGACTAGCGGGGCCCAGGAGCAGTTCTTC. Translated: CSAPPGTSGAQEQFF.

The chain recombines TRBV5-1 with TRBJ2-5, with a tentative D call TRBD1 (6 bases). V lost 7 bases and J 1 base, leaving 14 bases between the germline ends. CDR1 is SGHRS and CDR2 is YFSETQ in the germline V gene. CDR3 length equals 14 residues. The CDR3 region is CASSQDSIQETQYF. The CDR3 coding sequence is TGCGCCAGCTCTCAGGACAGCATCCAAGAGACCCAGTACTTC.

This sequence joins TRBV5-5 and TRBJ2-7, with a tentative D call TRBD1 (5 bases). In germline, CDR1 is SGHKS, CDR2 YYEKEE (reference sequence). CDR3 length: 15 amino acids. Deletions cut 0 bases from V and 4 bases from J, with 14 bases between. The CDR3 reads CASSLAGSQMYEQYF. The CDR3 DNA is TGTGCCAGCAGCTTGGCAGGGTCCCAGATGTACGAGCAGTACTTC.

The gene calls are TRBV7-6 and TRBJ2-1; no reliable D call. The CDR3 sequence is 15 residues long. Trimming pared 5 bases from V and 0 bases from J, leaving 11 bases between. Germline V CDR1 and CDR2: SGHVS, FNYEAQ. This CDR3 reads CASSPHWTSYNEQFF. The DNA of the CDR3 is TGTGCCAGCAGCCCCCACTGGACCTCCTACAATGAGCAGTTCTTC. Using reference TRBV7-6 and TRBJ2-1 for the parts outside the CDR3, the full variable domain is GAGVSQSPRYKVTKRGQDVALRCDPISGHVSLYWYRQALGQGPEFLTYFNYEAQQDKSGLPNDRFSAERPEGSISTLTIQRTEQRDSAMYRCASSPHWTSYNEQFFGPGTRLTVL.

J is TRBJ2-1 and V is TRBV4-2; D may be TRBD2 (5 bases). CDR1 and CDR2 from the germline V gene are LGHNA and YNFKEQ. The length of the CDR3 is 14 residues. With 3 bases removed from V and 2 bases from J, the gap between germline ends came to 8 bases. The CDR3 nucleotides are TGTGCCAGCAGCCACTTAGCGCCCTACAATGAGCAGTTCTTC. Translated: CASSHLAPYNEQFF.

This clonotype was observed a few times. The CDR3 bases are TGTGCCAGCAGCTTTAGTAGCGGGGGCTACCTCTATGAGCAGTTCTTC. Amino acids: CASSFSSGGYLYEQFF. The rearrangement joins TRBV5-6 to TRBJ2-1, with 9 bases matching TRBD2. The J segment lost 8 bases and the V segment lost 2 bases, leaving 11 bases of the junction unmatched. Germline CDR1 and CDR2: SGHDT and YYEEEE. There are 16 residues in the CDR3.

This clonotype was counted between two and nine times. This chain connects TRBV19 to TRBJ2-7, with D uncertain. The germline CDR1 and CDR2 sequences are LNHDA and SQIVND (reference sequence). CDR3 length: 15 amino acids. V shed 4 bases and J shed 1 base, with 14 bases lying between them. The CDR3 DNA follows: TGTGCCAGTAGTAGGGGTAAGGTCCGGTCCTACGAGCAGTACTTC. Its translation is CASSRGKVRSYEQYF.

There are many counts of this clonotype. CDR3 coding DNA: TGCGCCAGCAGCTTGTCCGGGTCCCTGTCTACCTACGAGCAGTACTTC. Translated: CASSLSGSLSTYEQYF. The chain couples TRBV5-1 to TRBJ2-7; D is unresolved. The CDR3 is made up of 16 amino acids. Germline V gene data show CDR1 as SGHRS and CDR2 as YFSETQ. The V gene lost 1 base and the J gene lost 2 bases, with 16 bases spanning the gap.

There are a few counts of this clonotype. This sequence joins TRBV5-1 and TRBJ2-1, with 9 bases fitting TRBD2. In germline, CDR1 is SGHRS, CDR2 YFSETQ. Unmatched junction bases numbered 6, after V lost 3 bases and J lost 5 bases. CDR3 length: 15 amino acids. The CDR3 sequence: CASSSGTSPHNEQFF. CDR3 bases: TGCGCCAGCAGCTCCGGGACTAGCCCTCACAATGAGCAGTTCTTC.

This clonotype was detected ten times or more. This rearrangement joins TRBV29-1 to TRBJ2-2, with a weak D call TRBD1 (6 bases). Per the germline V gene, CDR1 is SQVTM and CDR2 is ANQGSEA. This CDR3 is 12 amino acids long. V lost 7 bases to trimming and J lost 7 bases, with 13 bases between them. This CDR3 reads CSGRNRVGELFF. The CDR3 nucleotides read TGCAGCGGGAGAAACAGGGTCGGGGAGCTGTTTTTT.

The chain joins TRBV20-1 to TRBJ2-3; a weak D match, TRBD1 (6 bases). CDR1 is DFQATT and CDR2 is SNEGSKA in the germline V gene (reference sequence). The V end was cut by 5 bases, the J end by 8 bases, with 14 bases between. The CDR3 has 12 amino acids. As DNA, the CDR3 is TGCAGTGCTGATCTGGGACACTTTACGCAGTATTTT. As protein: CSADLGHFTQYF.

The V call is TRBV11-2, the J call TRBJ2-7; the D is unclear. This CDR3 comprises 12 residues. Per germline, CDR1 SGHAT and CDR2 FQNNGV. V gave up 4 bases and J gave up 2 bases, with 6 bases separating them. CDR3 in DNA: TGTGCCAGCAGCTCCTATACCTACGAGCAGTACTTC. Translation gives CASSSYTYEQYF.

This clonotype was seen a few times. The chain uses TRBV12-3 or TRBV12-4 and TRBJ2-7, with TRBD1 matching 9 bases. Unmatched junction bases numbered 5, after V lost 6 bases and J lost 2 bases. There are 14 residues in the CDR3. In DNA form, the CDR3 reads TGTGCCAGCAGGGAGGGACAGGGCACCTACGAGCAGTACTTC. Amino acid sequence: CASREGQGTYEQYF.